This TCR beta chain came from a study of pediatric ulcerative colitis. The CDR3 length is 16 residues. The germline gives CDR1 SGHNT, CDR2 YYREEE (reference sequence). J lost 4 bases, V lost 4 bases, and 8 bases had no gene match. The protocol was immunoSEQ multiplex PCR, while the TCRdb copy is restricted to in-frame clones and leaves out a portion. The sample shows tens of thousands of clones, 77% of them seen only once. The V gene is TRBV5-4, the J gene TRBJ2-2, with 9 bases aligning to TRBD1. The TCR was taken from a boy under 18 with moderate ulcerative colitis. Sequenced input: blood. The CDR3 nucleotides are TGTGCCAGCAGCGGGGTACCGGGACAGGGCACCGGGGAGCTGTTTTTT. As protein: CASSGVPGQGTGELFF.